This record concerns one T cell receptor (beta chain) sequence. The antigen remains unidentified. CDR1 is SGHNT and CDR2 is YYREEE in the germline V gene (reference sequence). The CDR3 spans 14 residues. Trimming pared 5 bases from V and 7 bases from J, leaving 18 bases between. The data were obtained in a study of shared clonotypes between healthy human individuals. It was CD45RO-negative cells, positively selected for CCR7, that made up naive CD8 cells, with terminally differentiated effector memory CD45RA+ cells excluded. Template for every sorted-subset replicate PCR totaled 150 to 250 ng DNA, 25,000 to 35,000 T cell genomes. Using immunoSEQ multiplex PCR, the repertoire was profiled, and TCRdb retains in-frame clones only, with some absent. This repertoire shows around 2,000,000 clones, just over 90% found once; its top ten account for about 1.5%. Study conclusions and caveats: Rarefaction exposed incomplete sorted-subset sequencing despite large depth. Sharing across four donors was highest in naive CD4 (approximately 5%) and lowest in memory CD8 (approximately 0.4%). Genetic and exposure-history diversity was limited by the few donors.

The chain recombines TRBV5-4 with TRBJ1-1; tentative D call: TRBD1 (6 bases). Sequencing used naive CD8+ T cells from PBMCs. The source is a man aged 18-30 years in good health. Some clones in this sample may be carry-over from other donors' samples. CDR3 DNA sequence: TGTGCCAGCAGTGGGGGCGGGGAAAGCCTTGAAGCTTTCTTT. Translation gives CASSGGGESLEAFF.